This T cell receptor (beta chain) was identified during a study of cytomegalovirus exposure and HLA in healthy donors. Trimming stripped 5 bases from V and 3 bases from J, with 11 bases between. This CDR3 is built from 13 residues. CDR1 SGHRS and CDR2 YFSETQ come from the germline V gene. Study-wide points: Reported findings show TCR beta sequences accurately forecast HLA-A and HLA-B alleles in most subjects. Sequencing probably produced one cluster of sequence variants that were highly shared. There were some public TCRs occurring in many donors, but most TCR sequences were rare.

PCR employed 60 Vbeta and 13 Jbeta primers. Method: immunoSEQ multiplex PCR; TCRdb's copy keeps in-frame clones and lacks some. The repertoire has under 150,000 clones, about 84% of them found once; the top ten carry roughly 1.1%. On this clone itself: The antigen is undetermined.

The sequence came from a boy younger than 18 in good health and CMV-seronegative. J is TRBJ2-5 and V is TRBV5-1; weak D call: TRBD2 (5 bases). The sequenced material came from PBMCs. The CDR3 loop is CASRGTGKETQYF. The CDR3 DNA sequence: TGCGCCAGCAGGGGAACCGGGAAAGAGACCCAGTACTTC.